Below, one T cell receptor beta chain is given with its context. V dropped 2 bases and J dropped 4; count of bases not matched to a gene: 2. The CDR3 consists of 15 residues. Germline V gene lookup returns CDR1 SGHRS and CDR2 YFSETQ. These data are taken from a study of cytomegalovirus exposure and HLA in healthy donors. In the PCR, 60 Vbeta and 13 Jbeta primers were used. In the authors' methods: In a later analysis, the count reached 80 million or so unique TCR beta chains, with about 9.9 million shared. Clones were sequenced by immunoSEQ multiplex PCR, and TCRdb holds only the in-frame ones, with some missing. The V and J calls and clone size are taken from that table; D and trimming were inferred from the DNA. The sample includes 100,000 or so clones, roughly 78% of them seen just once.

This receptor was identified in a woman aged 40 to 49 in good health and CMV-seropositive. Sequenced: PBMCs. This chain connects TRBV5-1 to TRBJ2-5; 13 nucleotides match TRBD2. DNA of the CDR3: TGCGCCAGCAGCTTCGGACTAGCGGGAGCAGAGACCCAGTACTTC. Amino acids: CASSFGLAGAETQYF.